Following are 31 T cell receptor beta chains from one sample sequenced in a study of regulatory T cells in long-lasting Graves disease. Regarding time point: persistent/refractory GD, antithyroid drugs over 5 years with positive TRAb. Extracted PBMC RNA gave rise to the TCR library. Libraries of TCR beta came from iRepertoire HTBI primers plus Arm-PCR of CDR3 regions. One entry per CDR3 protein, called by TCRdb with MiXCR from the multiplex PCR reads. The sample has about 400,000 distinct CDR3 sequences; around 21% are singletons. The input for sequencing was peripheral blood mononuclear cells (PBMCs), taken when the disease was refractory, from a patient treated with antithyroid drugs. The receptors originated from a female donor with Graves disease.

There are a few counts of this clonotype. The gene calls are TRBV2 and TRBJ2-4; no definite D call. Germline CDR1 reads SNHLY; CDR2 reads FYNNEI. The CDR3 is 14 residues long. The ends were cut back, 4 bases at V and 1 base at J, with 8 bases in the middle. The CDR3 DNA reads as TGTGCCAGCAGTGTGAACACTGCCAAAAACATTCAGTACTTC. Translated: CASSVNTAKNIQYF.

The rearrangement uses TRBV20-1 and TRBJ2-5; D is uncertain. The CDR3 contains 12 residues. CDR1 is DFQATT and CDR2 is SNEGSKA in the germline V gene (reference sequence). The ends were cut back, 5 bases at V and 0 bases at J, with 7 bases in the middle. The CDR3 loop is CSAGRYQETQYF. The DNA for the CDR3 is TGCAGTGCTGGAAGGTACCAAGAGACCCAGTACTTC.

This clonotype was detected ten times or more. The chain joins TRBV3-1 to TRBJ2-7; 7 bases match TRBD1. Germline-derived CDR1 and CDR2 are LGHDT and YNNKEL (reference sequence). Trimming at V came to 3 bases and at J to 0 bases, leaving 2 bases not matched to a gene. This CDR3 has 14 amino acids. CDR3 coding DNA: TGTGCCAGCAGCCAGGGACAGAGCTCCTACGAGCAGTACTTC. Translation gives CASSQGQSSYEQYF.

This clonotype occurred many times. The genes are TRBV7-2 and TRBJ1-2; D is unclear. Germline V gene sequence: CDR1 SGHTA, CDR2 FQGNSA. The ends were cut back, 2 bases at V and 9 bases at J, with 7 bases in the middle. This CDR3 is 11 amino acids long. The CDR3 DNA sequence: TGTGCCAGCAGCTTAATGTCGCGCTACACCTTC. As protein: CASSLMSRYTF.

This clonotype occurred a few times. The chain combines TRBV10-3 with TRBJ1-1; D uncertain. V lost 3 bases to trimming and J lost 7 bases, with 24 bases between them. There are 17 residues in the CDR3. The germline gives CDR1 ENHRY, CDR2 SYGVKD. The CDR3 bases are TGTGCCATCAGTGACCCTGGGAGGCAACACTCGTATATTGAAGCTTTCTTT. It specifies CAISDPGRQHSYIEAFF.

At least ten counts were recorded for this clonotype. The rearrangement links TRBV20-1 to TRBJ1-4; D is uncertain. Germline V gene sequence: CDR1 DFQATT, CDR2 SNEGSKA (reference sequence). This CDR3 comprises 10 residues. Trimming stripped 6 bases from V and 8 bases from J, with 7 bases between. The CDR3 spells CSASREKLFF. In nucleotides, the CDR3 is TGCAGTGCCAGCCGGGAAAAACTGTTTTTT.

In this sample, this clonotype turned up a few times. This sequence joins TRBV30 and TRBJ2-2, with TRBD1 matching over 8 bases. The CDR3 has 14 amino acids. The germline V gene has CDR1 GTSNPN and CDR2 SVGIG (reference sequence). V lost 3 bases, J lost 5 bases, and 5 bases stayed unmatched. The CDR3 is CAWRAGGWTGELFF. The CDR3 nucleotides read TGTGCCTGGAGGGCAGGGGGCTGGACCGGGGAGCTGTTTTTT.

Only a few counts were recorded for this clonotype. This chain connects TRBV27 to TRBJ1-1; no reliable D call. Germline CDR1 MNHEY, CDR2 SMNVEV (reference sequence). The CDR3 extends over 14 amino acids. V was cut by 5 bases and J by 3 bases, with 13 bases left in between. CDR3 coding DNA: TGTGCCAGCAGTCCGGGAAATGGATACACTGAAGCTTTCTTT. Amino acid sequence: CASSPGNGYTEAFF.

The chain combines TRBV29-1 with TRBJ1-3; no definite D call. This CDR3 region has 12 residues. V dropped 1 base and J dropped 0 bases, with 1 base sitting between them. In germline, CDR1 is SQVTM, CDR2 ANQGSEA. The CDR3 loop reads CSVEVSGNTIYF. The CDR3 coding sequence is TGCAGCGTTGAAGTCTCTGGAAACACCATATATTTT.

This clonotype was observed many times. V is TRBV7-2 and J is TRBJ1-6, with D possibly matching TRBD1 (5 bases). Germline values: CDR1 SGHTA, CDR2 FQGNSA. The CDR3 runs to 15 residues. V was shortened by 3 bases and J by 7 bases, with 13 bases between the two germline ends. The CDR3 coding sequence is TGTGCCAGCAGCTTGGGGGGGGTGGTCAATTCACCCCTCCACTTT. This codes for CASSLGGVVNSPLHF.

In this sample, this clonotype turned up many times. The chain joins TRBV12-3 or TRBV12-4 to TRBJ1-6; a possible D gene is TRBD1 (6 bases). The CDR3 is 15 residues long. V shed 4 bases and J shed 3 bases, with 10 bases lying between them. This chain's CDR3 is CASSSVDSYNSPLHF. The CDR3 DNA sequence: TGTGCCAGCAGTTCAGTGGACAGCTATAATTCACCCCTCCACTTT.

The CDR3 is CASTLTSEYEQYF. Here the CDR3 DNA reads TGTGCCAGCACCTTGACTAGCGAGTACGAGCAGTACTTC. This rearrangement joins TRBV7-9 to TRBJ2-7; 8 bases line up with TRBD2. Germline CDR1 is SEHNR and CDR2 is FQNEAQ (reference sequence). The length of the CDR3 is 13 residues. With 7 bases clipped from V and 4 bases from J, the junction kept 6 bases outside the gene matches. Complete variable domain (other parts from reference TRBV7-9 and TRBJ2-7): DTGVSQNPRHKITKRGQNVTFRCDPISEHNRLYWYRQTLGQGPEFLTYFQNEAQLEKSRLLSDRFSAERPKGSFSTLEIQRTEQGDSAMYLCASTLTSEYEQYFGPGTRLTVT.

The sample holds many counts of this clonotype. The CDR3 reads CASNQAGGAHEQYF. The CDR3 nucleotides read TGTGCCAGCAACCAAGCGGGAGGGGCCCACGAGCAGTACTTC. This sequence joins TRBV7-2 and TRBJ2-7, with TRBD2 identical over 10 bases. The CDR3 is 14 residues long. V lost 7 bases, J lost 5 bases, and 8 bases stayed unmatched. Germline lookup yields CDR1 SGHTA and CDR2 FQGNSA.

The rearrangement uses TRBV4-3 and TRBJ2-7; TRBD1 matches at 9 bases. Germline V lookup: CDR1 LGHNA, CDR2 YSLEER. V dropped 4 bases and J dropped 4; count of bases not matched to a gene: 11. This CDR3 is built from 16 residues. The CDR3 bases are TGCGCCAGCAGCCCTGCTGACAGGGGGTCAAGATACGAGCAGTACTTC. Translating gives CASSPADRGSRYEQYF.

The rearrangement links TRBV6-5 to TRBJ2-1; D gene uncertain. Germline V gene lookup returns CDR1 MNHEY and CDR2 SVGAGI. Trimming stripped 1 base from V and 8 bases from J, with 3 bases between. The CDR3 length is 11 residues. The CDR3 here is CASSYLDEQFF. The CDR3 DNA is TGTGCCAGCAGTTACTTAGATGAGCAGTTCTTC.

This clonotype was counted ten times or more. The genes are TRBV20-1 and TRBJ2-7; the D gene could be TRBD1 or TRBD2 (5 bases each). Trimming cost V 1 base and J 3 bases, with 13 bases left between them. The germline CDR1 and CDR2 sequences are DFQATT and SNEGSKA (reference sequence). The CDR3 is 14 residues long. CDR3 in DNA: TGCAGTGCTAGAGGGGGACCGCCAAACTACGAGCAGTACTTC. Protein sequence: CSARGGPPNYEQYF.

J is TRBJ2-3 and V is TRBV11-2, with no clear D. The CDR3 covers 14 residues. Germline CDR1 SGHAT, CDR2 FQNNGV. Trimming removed 0 bases at V and 5 bases at J, with 9 bases between. CDR3 amino acids: CASSLDMSGDTQYF. For the CDR3, the DNA is TGTGCCAGCAGCTTAGACATGTCGGGAGATACGCAGTATTTT.

This clonotype was seen at least ten times. The rearrangement joins TRBV12-3 or TRBV12-4 to TRBJ1-1; D is undetermined. The CDR3 extends over 13 amino acids. The V and J ends lost 5 bases and 11 bases respectively, with 18 bases between them. The CDR3 region is CASSTRERTGAFF. The CDR3 nucleotides are TGTGCCAGCAGTACCCGGGAAAGAACTGGGGCTTTCTTT.

The gene calls are TRBV5-6 and TRBJ1-1, with D unclear. The CDR3 is made up of 13 amino acids. Trimming removed 4 bases at V and 8 bases at J, with 15 bases between. Germline V lookup: CDR1 SGHDT, CDR2 YYEEEE. The CDR3 loop reads CASSAGDGLEAFF. The CDR3 DNA reads as TGTGCCAGCAGCGCGGGAGACGGGCTAGAAGCTTTCTTT. Combining the CDR3 with reference TRBV5-6 and TRBJ1-1 gives the whole variable domain DAGVTQSPTHLIKTRGQQVTLRCSPKSGHDTVSWYQQALGQGPQFIFQYYEEEERQRGNFPDRFSGHQFPNYSSELNVNALLLGDSALYLCASSAGDGLEAFFGQGTRLTVV.

This chain connects TRBV11-2 to TRBJ2-7; D might be TRBD1 (6 bases). Germline V lookup: CDR1 SGHAT, CDR2 FQNNGV. The CDR3 is 14 residues long. V dropped 4 bases and J dropped 1 base, with 11 bases sitting between them. CDR3 region: CASSSSRGSYEQYF. The CDR3 DNA is TGTGCCAGCAGCTCCTCCAGGGGTTCCTACGAGCAGTACTTC.

V is TRBV7-9 and J is TRBJ2-7, with no clear D. Germline V gene data show CDR1 as SEHNR and CDR2 as FQNEAQ (reference sequence). The V end lost 4 bases, the J end lost 2 bases, and 15 bases lay between the germline ends. The CDR3 spans 15 residues. CDR3 loop: CASSSIHGPTYEQYF. Written as DNA, the CDR3 is TGTGCCAGCAGCTCGATACACGGCCCGACCTACGAGCAGTACTTC.

Ten or more counts support this clonotype. The chain joins TRBV20-1 to TRBJ2-5, with a weak D call TRBD1 (5 bases). The germline V and J ends were trimmed by 3 bases and 2 bases, with 10 bases remaining between them. The CDR3 length is 13 residues. Germline-derived CDR1 and CDR2 are DFQATT and SNEGSKA (reference sequence). CDR3 nucleotide sequence: TGCAGTGCTAGGTTCCCAGGGCAAGAGACCCAGTACTTC. This sequence encodes CSARFPGQETQYF.

This clonotype was seen just once. A clone one base away is much larger, so this may be a read error. This chain joins TRBV28 and TRBJ2-3; weak D call: TRBD2 (5 bases). The CDR3 is 15 residues long. The germline V gene encodes CDR1 MDHEN and CDR2 SYDVKM. The CDR3 coding sequence is TGTGCCAGCAGTCCCGAGGACTCTAGCACAGAAACGCAGTATTTT. It yields the protein CASSPEDSSTETQYF.

This clonotype was counted many times. The chain has TRBV20-1 and TRBJ2-7; 9 nucleotides line up with TRBD2. CDR3 length: 15 amino acids. Germline lookup yields CDR1 DFQATT and CDR2 SNEGSKA (reference sequence). J gave up 2 bases and V 1 base, and 6 bases lay outside the gene matches. The CDR3 spells CSARVRAGGTYEQYF. Written as DNA, the CDR3 is TGCAGTGCTAGAGTGAGGGCGGGAGGGACCTACGAGCAGTACTTC.

This clonotype came up many times. The chain joins TRBV28 to TRBJ1-5, with unresolved D. The CDR3 is made up of 17 amino acids. Germline assignment: CDR1 MDHEN and CDR2 SYDVKM. Trimming stripped 3 bases from V and 0 bases from J, with 15 bases between. In DNA, the CDR3 is TGTGCCAGCAGTTTTGGTCACCAATCGTATAGCAATCAGCCCCAGCATTTT. Its protein is CASSFGHQSYSNQPQHF.

This clonotype was counted many times. This chain uses TRBV27 with TRBJ1-2; 8 nucleotides align to TRBD1. The germline CDR1 and CDR2 sequences are MNHEY and SMNVEV (reference sequence). Germline trimming cut 5 bases from V and 8 bases from J; bases unmatched to any gene: 4. The CDR3 contains 12 residues. In nucleotides, the CDR3 is TGTGCCAGCAGTAAGACAGGGGAGGGCTACACCTTC. This gives the protein CASSKTGEGYTF.

This clonotype was counted once. This may come from a read error, since a much larger clone is one base off. The rearrangement joins TRBV5-1 to TRBJ2-5; the match to TRBD2 covers 9 bases. The germline CDR1 and CDR2 sequences are SGHRS and YFSETQ. The CDR3 loop spans 14 amino acids. CDR3 DNA: TGCGCCAGCAGCCCCGGACTAGCGCAAGAGGCCCAGTACTTC. It encodes CASSPGLAQEAQYF.

This clonotype has only a few counts. The V and J genes are TRBV29-1 and TRBJ2-2; 8 bases fit TRBD2. The CDR3 extends over 15 amino acids. Germline V gene data show CDR1 as SQVTM and CDR2 as ANQGSEA. With V trimmed by 7 bases and J by 2 bases, 9 bases remained unmatched. Here the CDR3 DNA reads TGCAGCGCCTGGGGGCGGGAGGCAAACACCGGGGAGCTGTTTTTT. This gives the protein CSAWGREANTGELFF.

This clonotype came up many times. The rearrangement uses TRBV7-9 and TRBJ2-5, with TRBD1 identical over 7 bases. CDR3 length equals 17 residues. Looked up from germline, CDR1 is SEHNR and CDR2 is FQNEAQ (reference sequence). J lost 4 bases, V lost 3 bases, and 14 bases had no gene match. CDR3: CASSFLRQGWLGETQYF. For the CDR3, the DNA is TGTGCCAGCAGCTTCCTAAGACAGGGATGGTTAGGAGAGACCCAGTACTTC. Together with reference TRBV7-9 and TRBJ2-5, the CDR3 gives the full variable domain: DTGVSQNPRHKITKRGQNVTFRCDPISEHNRLYWYRQTLGQGPEFLTYFQNEAQLEKSRLLSDRFSAERPKGSFSTLEIQRTEQGDSAMYLCASSFLRQGWLGETQYFGPGTRLLVL.

This clonotype was picked up many times. V usage is TRBV5-1 and J usage is TRBJ1-1; tentatively, D is TRBD1 (6 bases). The V end lost 3 bases, the J end lost 4 bases, and 22 bases lay between the germline ends. Germline V gene lookup returns CDR1 SGHRS and CDR2 YFSETQ. This CDR3 has 17 residues. The CDR3: CASSSHMGGGGLTEAFF. CDR3 coding DNA: TGCGCCAGCAGCTCCCATATGGGGGGCGGAGGGCTCACTGAAGCTTTCTTT.

This clonotype was recorded a few times. The chain has TRBV7-2 and TRBJ2-7, with D hard to call. The V end lost 3 bases, the J end lost 0 bases, and 15 bases lay between the germline ends. In germline, CDR1 is SGHTA, CDR2 FQGNSA. The CDR3 consists of 16 residues. In DNA, the CDR3 is TGTGCCAGCAGCTTCTTCCCGGGCCCTAGCTCCTACGAGCAGTACTTC. Translation: CASSFFPGPSSYEQYF.